This T cell receptor beta chain originates from a study of cytomegalovirus exposure and HLA in healthy donors. Across the study: Ancestry clustering placed more than 65% of more than 350 genotyped donors in the Caucasian-associated cluster.

The CDR3 length is 17 residues. Per the germline V gene, CDR1 is SGHRS and CDR2 is YFSETQ. Losses at the gene ends were 0 bases for V and 7 bases for J; bases not matched to a gene: 14. The study's findings and limits: Later work found most CMV-associated TCR beta chains apparently HLA-restricted. In a later analysis, at a false discovery rate of 0.05, 17,000 or so TCR beta sequences matched HLA alleles. Excluded: some indistinguishable V segments such as TRBV6-2 and TRBV6-3.

PCR amplification relied on 60 Vbeta primers (plus 13 Jbeta primers). Produced via immunoSEQ multiplex PCR; TCRdb's table is partial and in-frame only. Of fewer than 100,000 clones listed, roughly 78% are singletons. Details on this clone: The target antigen is unknown.

The sequence was obtained from a male donor in good health and CMV-seropositive. The chain carries TRBV5-1 and TRBJ1-2, with TRBD1 matching over 8 bases. Sequenced: PBMCs. CDR3 in DNA: TGCGCCAGCAGCTTGGGGGCCCCGGACAGGGATTTGGGTGGCTACACCTTC. Amino acid sequence: CASSLGAPDRDLGGYTF.